This T cell receptor (beta chain) was profiled in a study of response to subunit inactivated influenza vaccine. Via MiXCR, TCRdb re-called the RT-PCR reads, giving one row per CDR3 protein. The sample records 750,000 to 850,000 distinct CDR3 sequences, about 18% being singletons. Study-wide results and caveats: Each seasonal flu vaccination may recruit only limited new T cells, authors suggested.

The sample holds a few counts of this clonotype. Its antigen is undetermined. Germline CDR1 SGHRS, CDR2 YFSETQ. V was shortened by 4 bases and J by 6 bases, with 18 bases between the two germline ends. CDR3 length equals 15 residues. The chain has TRBV5-1 and TRBJ2-3; the D gene could be TRBD1 or TRBD2 (5 bases each). Sequencing was performed on PBMCs from blood, taken approximately 5 days after vaccination. The sequence came from a man aged 50-59 years who received an inactivated influenza vaccine. The CDR3 DNA reads TGCGCCAGCAGCACGGGACCCCCGGGGTCGGATACGCAGTATTTT. This gives the protein CASSTGPPGSDTQYF.